These 9 T cell receptor beta chains were all obtained from the same sample, sequenced in a study of blood T cell repertoires in COVID-19. This table comes from immunoSEQ multiplex PCR, and its TCRdb copy is limited to in-frame clones, with some not included. This sample has about 200,000 clones, with about 91% found just once. The sequencing input was peripheral blood. The source of these receptors is a woman aged 40 to 50 with acute or convalescent COVID-19.

The gene calls are TRBV5-1 and TRBJ1-5; no clear D gene. The V and J ends lost 0 bases and 0 bases respectively, with 13 bases between them. The CDR3 consists of 17 residues. CDR1 and CDR2 (germline): SGHRS, YFSETQ. CDR3 residues: CASSLGPTGSSNQPQHF. The CDR3 DNA reads as TGCGCCAGCAGCTTGGGTCCGACGGGGTCTAGCAATCAGCCCCAGCATTTT.

The chain recombines TRBV30 with TRBJ1-4; D remains unclear. From germline, CDR1 is GTSNPN and CDR2 SVGIG (reference sequence). V lost 2 bases and J lost 7, with 8 bases in between. The CDR3 contains 12 residues. The CDR3 nucleotides read TGTGCCTGGAGTCGTCAGGCTGAAAAACTGTTTTTT. It encodes CAWSRQAEKLFF.

The chain links TRBV27 to TRBJ1-6; 9 nucleotides match TRBD1. J lost 6 bases, V lost 5 bases, and 14 bases had no gene match. CDR1 and CDR2 from the germline V gene are MNHEY and SMNVEV (reference sequence). The CDR3 length is 18 residues. CDR3 loop: CASSLDRGAYTLNSPLHF. The CDR3 DNA follows: TGTGCCAGCAGTCTGGACAGGGGAGCGTATACTCTTAATTCACCCCTCCACTTT.

This chain connects TRBV10-3 to TRBJ1-5; 8 bases fit TRBD1. In germline, CDR1 is ENHRY, CDR2 SYGVKD. The J segment lost 2 bases and the V segment lost 3 bases, leaving 12 bases of the junction unmatched. The CDR3 length is 18 residues. The CDR3 nucleotides read TGTGCCATCAGTGAAGTGGACAGGGTGTTTTATGGCAATCAGCCCCAGCATTTT. It yields the protein CAISEVDRVFYGNQPQHF.

J is TRBJ2-1 and V is TRBV29-1; 8 bases fit TRBD2. The germline V gene encodes CDR1 SQVTM and CDR2 ANQGSEA. The CDR3 covers 15 residues. With V trimmed by 3 bases and J by 1 base, 5 bases remained unmatched. The CDR3: CSVDFTSGSYNEQFF. DNA of the CDR3: TGCAGCGTTGATTTTACTAGCGGTTCCTACAATGAGCAGTTCTTC.

This sequence joins TRBV12-3 or TRBV12-4 and TRBJ1-1; TRBD1 is a possible D gene (6 bases). The CDR3 covers 11 residues. V was shortened by 4 bases and J by 10 bases, with 10 bases between the two germline ends. The CDR3 DNA is TGTGCCAGCAGTTCACAGGGATTAGCTTTCTTT. It encodes CASSSQGLAFF.

CDR3 protein: CASSPGHSYNEQFF. The CDR3, as DNA: TGTGCCAGCAGCCCAGGTCACTCCTACAATGAGCAGTTCTTC. V and J are TRBV14 and TRBJ2-1; D is unresolved. Germline V gives CDR1 SGHDN, CDR2 FVKESK. The CDR3 length is 14 residues. Between the trimmed V and J ends, which lost 4 bases and 0 bases, there was a span of 7 bases.

This clone is a singleton in its sample. This sequence joins TRBV7-8 and TRBJ2-7, with 8 bases aligning to TRBD1. The germline V gene encodes CDR1 SGHVS and CDR2 FQNEAQ. The CDR3 consists of 15 residues. The V segment lost 2 bases and the J segment 4 bases; nucleotides outside the gene matches: 7. The CDR3 spells CASSLYDRGGYEQYV. The CDR3 DNA sequence: TGTGCCAGCAGCTTATACGACAGGGGTGGTTACGAGCAGTACGTC.

This rearrangement joins TRBV6-5 to TRBJ1-1, with D unclear. The CDR3 runs 15 residues. Trimming removed 0 bases from V and 11 bases from J, with 19 bases in between. Germline CDR1 reads MNHEY; CDR2 reads SVGAGI. The DNA of the CDR3 is TGTGCCAGCAGTTACTCGAGGAGCGGGCAGAATCGGGCTTTCTTT. This gives the protein CASSYSRSGQNRAFF.